The sequence of this T cell receptor (beta chain) was determined in a study of T-cell reconstitution after alpha-beta-depleted transplantation in children. This clonotype was seen only a few times. This CDR3 contains 12 residues. Trimming cost V 4 bases and J 7 bases, with 11 bases left between them. Germline values: CDR1 SGHRS, CDR2 YFSETQ. TCRbeta library construction was performed incorporating unique molecular identifiers. TCRdb independently ran MiXCR on the PCR reads; one entry per CDR3 protein. There are about 460,000 distinct CDR3 sequences in the sample; roughly an eighth occur only once, and around 6.1% lies in the top ten.

The material was PBMCs from the stem cell graft donor, obtained from the stem cell graft. The sequence derives from a human donor who donated a stem cell graft to a child with combined immunodeficiency. V is TRBV5-1 and J is TRBJ1-1, with D perhaps TRBD1 (5 bases). In nucleotides, the CDR3 is TGCGCCAGCAGCCCGGTGGGGGATGAAGCTTTCTTT. The encoded protein is CASSPVGDEAFF.